The entry below describes one T cell receptor (beta chain). The antigen it recognizes is unknown. No base-level quality is on record; no much larger clone is a single base apart. From a lookup of the germline V gene, CDR1 and CDR2 are SGHVS and FNYEAQ. Including cysteine and phenylalanine, the CDR3 has 13 amino acids. Kept here is only the CDR3 DNA, which spans 39 bases and is read in frame from base 1. V and J lose 4 bases and 1 base, and a span of 5 bases separates them. This sample stems from a study of shared clonotypes between healthy human individuals (dated by TCRdb to the early 2020s). About the investigation overall: The cohort included a few men and a couple of women between 18 and 49 years of age. To estimate repertoire size and how much clonotypes are shared between individuals, the study performed deep sequencing of blood TCR repertoires from five healthy adults. For each donor, three plates each were used for CD4 naive and CD4 memory, two plates were used for CD8 naive, and one plate was used for CD8 memory. Between about 0.8 and 8.9 billion PBMCs per donor were obtained by leukapheresis. To increase sequencing depth and limit assay-specific biases, different laboratories used diverse techniques to prepare libraries and sequence TCR repertoires.

The donors were healthy, HIV-negative adults who had no recently reported acute infections or vaccinations. Every donor was a Caucasian adult living in Nashville, Tennessee, USA. Magnetic negative selection was used to enrich CD4+ T cells, after which naive cells were positively selected on CD45RA and the negative fraction became the memory subset. Blood was obtained by leukapheresis, after which PBMCs were separated by Ficoll-Histopaque density gradient centrifugation and cryopreserved in liquid nitrogen vapor phase. Analytical flow cytometry was used to check the purity and quantity of every magnetically sorted T cell population. Genomic DNA was isolated from each sorted fraction and quantified by UV absorbance on a Nanodrop 2000c. TCR CDR3 regions were amplified from genomic DNA by multiplex PCR using the deep immunoSEQ assay. Genomic DNA extracted from each cell subset was distributed evenly over all wells of several immunoSEQ 96-well plates, and each plate served as one replicate. For sorted subsets, approximately 190 ng genomic DNA, equal to 30,000 or so T cell genomes, was loaded into each replicate PCR. Purified libraries were measured with a Qubit 3.0 fluorometer, size-checked on a Bioanalyzer 2100, and measured again with the KAPA Library Quantification kit. A separate single-read 150-cycle Illumina NextSeq 550 flow cell was used to sequence each immunoSEQ 96-well plate. As for how the authors treated the data: Because only junctional sequences without quality scores were contained in the immunoSEQ output, filtering matching that applied to full-length reads could not be performed. To assign V/J genes and CDR3, sequences were annotated against IMGT germline references using PyIR, a Python wrapper for IgBLAST v1.9. Reads with weak V/J assignments (E-value above 1e-6), missing CDR3, stop codons, out-of-frame junctions, or ambiguous translated residues were removed. V3J clonotypes were defined as sequences sharing the same inferred V gene, J gene, and CDR3 amino acid sequence. The percentage overlap between two repertoires was calculated by dividing the number of shared unique clonotypes by the size of the smaller repertoire. Richness of each repertoire was evaluated using RTK rarefaction, the Chao1 estimator, and Recon v2.1 estimates of unobserved clonotypes. Generation probabilities were computed with OLGA for all TCRbeta clonotypes obtained by the gDNA method from several donors. Imported from immuneACCESS, the table was reduced by TCRdb to in-frame sequences with V and J called. These copies leave out some clones; in studies compared against another copy, an unresolved V gene accounts for under half, and the cause of the remainder is not known. D and trimming were read from the DNA, whereas the V and J calls and clone size are those reported in that table. The sample yields about 1.1 million clones; approximately 78% were counted once. The ten top clones hold 0.52% of the sample.

Study-level results and caveats: Sampling was restricted to blood, and TCR repertoires in tissue are likely to differ from TCR repertoires in blood. The small number of donors limited the genetic and exposure-history diversity represented. Based on pairwise subsampling, the degree of clonotype sharing among donors was expected to be affected by sequencing depth. Naive subsets generally had larger estimated clonotype richness than memory subsets did. Rarefaction of sorted-subset datasets indicated incomplete sequencing despite the large sequencing depth. Approximately 5% of naive CD4, roughly 3.5% of naive CD8, about 2.1% of memory CD4, and 0.4% of memory CD8 clonotypes were shared across several donors. Clonotypes shared by all four sorted-subset donors showed higher generation probabilities than non-shared clonotypes.

The receptor comes from a young man in good health. Some clones in this sample may be carry-over from other donors' samples. The sequence is built from TRBV7-6 and TRBJ2-1; no D gene call is confident. Material: memory CD4+ T cells from PBMCs. Reading the label with the study, this specimen's cell subset or site is: CD45RA-negative fraction. In nucleotides, the sequence is TGTGCCAGCAGCTCAAATTCCTACAATGAGCAGTTCTTC. It specifies CASSSNSYNEQFF. The entire variable domain, with the stretches around the CDR3 drawn from the reference TRBV7-6 and TRBJ2-1 proteins, is GAGVSQSPRYKVTKRGQDVALRCDPISGHVSLYWYRQALGQGPEFLTYFNYEAQQDKSGLPNDRFSAERPEGSISTLTIQRTEQRDSAMYRCASSSNSYNEQFFGPGTRLTVL.